The T cell receptor (beta chain) described here comes from a study of cytomegalovirus exposure and HLA in healthy donors. This table comes from immunoSEQ multiplex PCR, and its TCRdb copy is limited to in-frame clones, with some not included. The table includes some 90,000 clones, around 90% detected once. Comments on this clone: Its antigen is currently unknown.

CDR1 is SGHRS and CDR2 is YFSETQ in the germline V gene. Unmatched junction bases numbered 10, after V lost 0 bases and J lost 3 bases. This CDR3 is 17 amino acids long. The donors were in the roughly 120-subject validation cohort; that cohort was separate from the roughly 700-subject first cohort. Study observations and caveats: Altogether, 150 to 200 TCR beta chains were recorded as cytomegalovirus-associated. In the 130 or so validation repertoires, 85% to 95% of cluster scores exceeded 0, per a later analysis.

The TCR was taken from a woman between 25 and 40 years old in good health and CMV-seronegative. The chain carries TRBV5-1 and TRBJ2-7; 9 nucleotides align to TRBD2. The sample was PBMCs. The CDR3 nucleotides read TGCGCCAGCAGCTTGGGGCCCCTAGCGGGGAACATCTACGAGCAGTACTTC. It specifies CASSLGPLAGNIYEQYF.